Below are 11 T cell receptor beta chains sequenced from a single sample in a study of T cells and Merkel cell carcinoma outcomes. Profiled with immunoSEQ multiplex PCR; TCRdb holds only in-frame clones, not every one. The profile shows roughly 14,000 clones, 75% to 90% of them singletons. The sequenced material came from tumor tissue from Merkel cell carcinoma. These receptors were collected from a human donor with Merkel cell carcinoma.

The chain uses TRBV18 and TRBJ2-7; D not certain. The V gene's germline CDR1 is KGHSH and CDR2 LQKENI. This CDR3 contains 11 residues. V lost 3 bases, J lost 3 bases, and 3 bases lay in between. The CDR3 region has the DNA TGTGCCAGCTCACCGAACTACGAGCAGTACTTC. Translated, it gives CASSPNYEQYF.

The chain has TRBV7-9 and TRBJ2-1, with D uncertain. Between the trimmed V and J ends, which lost 5 bases and 5 bases, there was a span of 4 bases. The germline gives CDR1 SEHNR, CDR2 FQNEAQ (reference sequence). The CDR3 sequence is 11 residues long. The CDR3: CASSLDNEQFF. The CDR3 DNA sequence: TGTGCCAGCAGCCTTGACAATGAGCAGTTCTTC.

V usage is TRBV9 and J usage is TRBJ1-3; D unclear. The CDR3 covers 15 residues. Germline CDR1 reads SGDLS; CDR2 reads YYNGEE. V was clipped by 4 bases and J by 7 bases, with 18 bases between them. The chain's CDR3 is CASSPEQFQGNTIYF. CDR3 DNA sequence: TGTGCCAGCAGCCCTGAACAGTTTCAAGGGAACACCATATATTTT.

For this clone: The same CDR3 can be traced to other DNA sequences in this sample. The chain carries TRBV5-4 and TRBJ2-7, with D perhaps TRBD2 (5 bases). V was shortened by 5 bases and J by 3 bases, with 21 bases between the two germline ends. This CDR3 spans 16 amino acids. CDR1 is SGHNT, CDR2 YYREEE, per germline (reference sequence). The DNA for the CDR3 is TGTGCCAGCAGACCGGATATGTCGGGGTCGGGCTACGAGCAGTACTTC. It yields the protein CASRPDMSGSGYEQYF.

The CDR3 DNA sequence: TGTGCCAGCAGCGTAGATACGGGCGAGCAGTACTTC. As protein: CASSVDTGEQYF. This chain connects TRBV9 to TRBJ2-7; D remains unclear. The CDR3 has 12 amino acids. With 0 bases removed from V and 6 bases from J, the gap between germline ends came to 7 bases. Germline lookup yields CDR1 SGDLS and CDR2 YYNGEE.

The CDR3 DNA is TGTGCCAGCAGCTTAGATCGGGCCAGGAGTGGGGGTGAGCAGTTCTTC. Its protein is CASSLDRARSGGEQFF. The chain employs TRBV7-3 and TRBJ2-1; D is possibly TRBD1 or TRBD2 (5 bases each). The CDR3 consists of 16 residues. Per the germline V gene, CDR1 is SGHTA and CDR2 is FQGTGA. Trimming cost V 2 bases and J 9 bases, with 20 bases left between them.

This clone showed up just once. V is TRBV15 and J is TRBJ2-7; no firm D call. CDR3 length equals 15 residues. Germline CDR1 is LNHNV and CDR2 is YYDKDF (reference sequence). Trimming shortened V by 1 base and J by 6 bases, and 16 bases separated the two germline ends. The CDR3 sequence is CATSRVEQGRAEQYF. CDR3 DNA sequence: TGTGCCACCAGCAGAGTGGAACAAGGAAGGGCCGAGCAGTACTTC.

Only one count was recorded for this clone. The gene calls are TRBV2 and TRBJ1-2, with D uncertain. The germline gives CDR1 SNHLY, CDR2 FYNNEI. The CDR3 has 13 amino acids. V lost 3 bases and J lost 7, with 12 bases in between. The CDR3 sequence is CASSELGYGGYTF. The CDR3 region has the DNA TGTGCCAGCAGTGAGCTCGGCTATGGTGGCTACACCTTC. The whole variable domain, filled in from reference TRBV2 and TRBJ1-2, reads EPEVTQTPSHQVTQMGQEVILRCVPISNHLYFYWYRQILGQKVEFLVSFYNNEISEKSEIFDDQFSVERPDGSNFTLKIRSTKLEDSAMYFCASSELGYGGYTFGSGTRLTVV.

In its sample, this clone was seen a few times. The J gene is TRBJ1-1, the V gene TRBV6-1; no definite D call. Trimming left V 6 bases short and J 9 bases short, with 11 bases between. Germline V gives CDR1 MNHNS, CDR2 SASEGT. The CDR3 extends over 11 amino acids. CDR3 sequence reads: CASSEALQAFF. DNA for the CDR3: TGTGCCAGCAGCGAGGCGTTGCAAGCTTTCTTT.

The gene calls are TRBV5-8 and TRBJ2-3; the D gene is possibly TRBD1 (6 bases). With 5 bases removed from V and 2 bases from J, the gap between germline ends came to 12 bases. Germline values: CDR1 SGHTS, CDR2 YDEGEE. This CDR3 spans 14 amino acids. The CDR3 region has the DNA TGTGCCAGCAGACAGGGTCTAGACACAGATACGCAGTATTTT. This encodes CASRQGLDTDTQYF.

The V call is TRBV2, the J call TRBJ1-3; D possibly corresponds to TRBD1 (5 bases). Deletions cut 4 bases from V and 0 bases from J, with 13 bases between. The germline gives CDR1 SNHLY, CDR2 FYNNEI. The CDR3 contains 16 residues. DNA for the CDR3: TGTGCCAGCAGTGTTTGGACATCGAGCTCTGGAAACACCATATATTTT. The encoded protein is CASSVWTSSSGNTIYF. Full variable domain (rest looked up from reference TRBV2 and TRBJ1-3): EPEVTQTPSHQVTQMGQEVILRCVPISNHLYFYWYRQILGQKVEFLVSFYNNEISEKSEIFDDQFSVERPDGSNFTLKIRSTKLEDSAMYFCASSVWTSSSGNTIYFGEGSWLTVV.